A single sample is the source of the 30 T cell receptor beta chains below, sequenced in a study of blood T cell repertoires in COVID-19. The protocol was immunoSEQ multiplex PCR, while the TCRdb copy is restricted to in-frame clones and leaves out a portion. The sample gives over 200,000 clones, more than 65% of which show up once; over 2% is in the top ten. Sequencing used peripheral blood. These receptors came from a middle-aged man who had recovered from COVID-19.

This clone was detected only a few times. The gene calls are TRBV6-5 and TRBJ1-1, with 9 nucleotides matching TRBD1. This CDR3 contains 13 residues. With V trimmed by 6 bases and J by 7 bases, 6 bases remained unmatched. The germline CDR1 and CDR2 sequences are MNHEY and SVGAGI. CDR3 protein: CASRTGGLFEAFF. CDR3 bases: TGTGCCAGCAGGACAGGGGGACTATTTGAAGCTTTCTTT.

The chain links TRBV5-4 to TRBJ2-7; 10 nucleotides align to TRBD2. The CDR3 is 17 residues long. Germline lookup yields CDR1 SGHNT and CDR2 YYREEE (reference sequence). The CDR3 here is CTTPRLRSGRLIDEQYF. The DNA for the CDR3 is TGTACCACCCCACGGCTCCGTAGCGGGAGGTTAATCGACGAGCAGTACTTC.

There are a few counts of this clone. The rearrangement uses TRBV5-4 and TRBJ1-1; 8 nucleotides align to TRBD1. Germline V gives CDR1 SGHNT, CDR2 YYREEE (reference sequence). V trimming: 3 bases; J trimming: 4 bases; junction bases outside the gene matches: 2. The CDR3 runs to 13 residues. The CDR3 region has the DNA TGTGCCAGCAGCTCTACAGGGGGCACTGAAGCTTTCTTT. It specifies CASSSTGGTEAFF.

The chain recombines TRBV4-1 with TRBJ2-1; 8 positions match TRBD1. The CDR3 length is 17 residues. CDR1 MGHRA and CDR2 YSYEKL come from the germline V gene. The V and J ends lost 3 bases and 5 bases, in that order; junction bases with no gene match: 12. The CDR3 DNA is TGCGCCAGCAGCCAGCGACCCGACAGGGGTGGGGACAATGAGCAGTTCTTC. Translated, it gives CASSQRPDRGGDNEQFF.

The rearrangement joins TRBV2 to TRBJ2-5; 8 bases are a match to TRBD1. The CDR3 is made up of 15 amino acids. Germline CDR1 reads SNHLY; CDR2 reads FYNNEI. The ends lost 6 bases at V and 4 bases at J; junction bases unmatched: 10. In DNA form, the CDR3 reads TGTGCCAGCAGGGGCGCCGGACAGGGACGAGAGACCCAGTACTTC. It translates to CASRGAGQGRETQYF.

The rearrangement links TRBV21-1 to TRBJ2-7; TRBD1, the table's D call, lacks a check against the DNA. TRBV21-1 is flagged as a pseudogene. The CDR3 is 16 residues long. CDR3 protein: CASSKAVTAKTCEQYF. The DNA for the CDR3 is TGTGCCAGCAGCAAAGCGGTAACAGCCAAAACCTGCGAGCAGTACTTC.

This rearrangement joins TRBV19 to TRBJ2-5; 11 bases align to TRBD2. The CDR3 has 15 residues. CDR1 and CDR2 from the germline V gene are LNHDA and SQIVND (reference sequence). V was clipped by 7 bases and J by 5 bases; unmatched bases: 9. DNA of the CDR3: TGTGCCAGTACAGTCACTAGCGGGAGCCGGGAGACCCAGTACTTC. It translates to CASTVTSGSRETQYF.

The chain uses TRBV7-2 and TRBJ2-7, with D possibly matching TRBD2 (6 bases). The germline CDR1 and CDR2 sequences are SGHTA and FQGNSA. The CDR3 runs 16 residues. V lost 4 bases and J 4 bases, leaving 20 bases between the germline ends. This chain's CDR3 is CASSSGGAGGVYEQYF. CDR3 bases: TGTGCCAGCAGCTCGGGTGGGGCTGGCGGGGTTTACGAGCAGTACTTC.

The chain recombines TRBV27 with TRBJ2-1; 12 nucleotides agree with TRBD2. The J segment lost 6 bases and the V segment lost 5 bases, leaving 5 bases of the junction unmatched. CDR1 MNHEY and CDR2 SMNVEV come from the germline V gene (reference sequence). The CDR3 consists of 15 residues. The CDR3 DNA reads TGTGCCAGCAGTGTACTAGCGGGGGGTTCCAATGAGCAGTTCTTC. Its protein product is CASSVLAGGSNEQFF.

The chain is built from TRBV19 and TRBJ1-6; 8 nucleotides line up with TRBD1. Losses at the gene ends were 4 bases for V and 10 bases for J; bases not matched to a gene: 9. This CDR3 region has 15 residues. Germline V lookup: CDR1 LNHDA, CDR2 SQIVND (reference sequence). CDR3 amino acids: CASSTRTGWSSPLHF. In DNA, the CDR3 is TGTGCCAGTAGTACACGGACAGGGTGGTCCTCACCCCTCCACTTT.

This sequence joins TRBV18 and TRBJ1-1, with 8 bases aligning to TRBD1. Germline V gene lookup returns CDR1 KGHSH and CDR2 LQKENI. The V segment lost 6 bases and the J segment 5 bases; nucleotides outside the gene matches: 11. This CDR3 comprises 15 residues. As DNA, the CDR3 is TGTGCCAGCTCGCTTAACCAGGGGGCTGGGACTGAAGCTTTCTTT. Translation: CASSLNQGAGTEAFF. Combining the CDR3 with reference TRBV18 and TRBJ1-1 gives the whole variable domain NAGVMQNPRHLVRRRGQEARLRCSPMKGHSHVYWYRQLPEEGLKFMVYLQKENIIDESGMPKERFSAEFPKEGPSILRIQQVVRGDSAAYFCASSLNQGAGTEAFFGQGTRLTVV.

V is TRBV7-2 and J is TRBJ2-3, with D uncertain. The V end was cut by 1 base, the J end by 2 bases, with 10 bases between. The CDR3 extends over 15 amino acids. Looked up from germline, CDR1 is SGHTA and CDR2 is FQGNSA. The DNA for the CDR3 is TGTGCCAGCAGCTTAGGGGCCAGATACACAGATACGCAGTATTTT. It is translated as CASSLGARYTDTQYF.

The chain carries TRBV5-1 and TRBJ2-2; 14 positions match TRBD2. J was trimmed by 5 bases and V by 2 bases; bases with no gene match: 8. Germline values: CDR1 SGHRS, CDR2 YFSETQ. This CDR3 has 18 residues. DNA for the CDR3: TGCGCCAGCAGCTTAGGGACTAGCGGGGGCCCCGGAACCGGGGAGCTGTTTTTT. Translated: CASSLGTSGGPGTGELFF. The whole variable domain, remainder taken from reference TRBV5-1 and TRBJ2-2, is KAGVTQTPRYLIKTRGQQVTLSCSPISGHRSVSWYQQTPGQGLQFLFEYFSETQRNKGNFPGRFSGRQFSNSRSEMNVSTLELGDSALYLCASSLGTSGGPGTGELFFGEGSRLTVL.

The chain joins TRBV19 to TRBJ1-1; TRBD1 agrees at 8 bases. The length of the CDR3 is 19 residues. The trim removed 3 bases at V and 1 base at J, leaving 16 bases unmatched. Germline loops: CDR1 LNHDA, CDR2 SQIVND (reference sequence). The CDR3 loop reads CASSILGRGRGRRNTEAFF. CDR3 DNA sequence: TGTGCCAGTAGTATTTTAGGGAGAGGCAGGGGGCGACGGAACACTGAAGCTTTCTTT.

The rearrangement links TRBV28 to TRBJ1-1, with 7 bases matching TRBD1. Germline-derived CDR1 and CDR2 are MDHEN and SYDVKM. V shed 5 bases, J shed 4 bases, and the junction held 7 bases outside the gene matches. This CDR3 is 14 amino acids long. Here the CDR3 reads CASSRQGYGTEAFF. CDR3 in DNA: TGTGCCAGCAGTCGACAGGGATATGGCACTGAAGCTTTCTTT. Based on the CDR3 plus reference TRBV28 and TRBJ1-1, the full variable domain is DVKVTQSSRYLVKRTGEKVFLECVQDMDHENMFWYRQDPGLGLRLIYFSYDVKMKEKGDIPEGYSVSREKKERFSLILESASTNQTSMYLCASSRQGYGTEAFFGQGTRLTVV.

The chain is built from TRBV18 and TRBJ2-7; weak D call: TRBD2 (5 bases). This CDR3 has 14 amino acids. V gave up 2 bases and J gave up 5 bases, with 13 bases separating them. Germline-derived CDR1 and CDR2 are KGHSH and LQKENI. The CDR3 protein is CASSPSYRGNEQYF. Here the CDR3 DNA reads TGTGCCAGCTCACCAAGCTATCGGGGAAACGAGCAGTACTTC.

The CDR3 loop is CASRDGLASNTGELFF. In DNA, the CDR3 is TGTGCCAGCAGAGACGGACTAGCCTCAAACACCGGGGAGCTGTTTTTT. V and J are TRBV2 and TRBJ2-2; 8 bases agree with TRBD2. CDR1 SNHLY and CDR2 FYNNEI come from the germline V gene. V shed 6 bases and J 2 bases; nucleotides not matched to a gene: 8. The CDR3 is 16 amino acids.

The chain recombines TRBV19 with TRBJ1-2; TRBD1 agrees at 7 bases. Germline V gene sequence: CDR1 LNHDA, CDR2 SQIVND (reference sequence). V trimming: 4 bases; J trimming: 7 bases; junction bases outside the gene matches: 15. The CDR3 has 16 residues. In nucleotides, the CDR3 is TGTGCCAGTAGTAGGTCGGGCGACAGGGTTAGTAGTGGCTACACCTTC. As protein: CASSRSGDRVSSGYTF.

The chain is built from TRBV13 and TRBJ2-2, with D maybe TRBD1 (6 bases). This CDR3 region has 17 residues. The germline CDR1 and CDR2 sequences are PRHDT and FYEKMQ (reference sequence). V was clipped by 5 bases and J by 5 bases, with 21 bases between them. The CDR3: CASSHFGTGSWTGELFF. CDR3 bases: TGTGCCAGCAGCCACTTCGGAACAGGGTCGTGGACCGGGGAGCTGTTTTTT.

This chain joins TRBV13 and TRBJ2-3; 9 bases agree with TRBD2. V was pared by 3 bases and J by 5 bases, with 3 bases of the junction left unmatched. This CDR3 is 14 amino acids long. Germline V gives CDR1 PRHDT, CDR2 FYEKMQ (reference sequence). The chain's CDR3 is CASSLALAGDTQYF. The CDR3 DNA reads TGTGCCAGCAGCTTGGCACTAGCGGGAGATACGCAGTATTTT. Together with reference TRBV13 and TRBJ2-3, the CDR3 gives the full variable domain: AAGVIQSPRHLIKEKRETATLKCYPIPRHDTVYWYQQGPGQDPQFLISFYEKMQSDKGSIPDRFSAQQFSDYHSELNMSSLELGDSALYFCASSLALAGDTQYFGPGTRLTVL.

The J gene is TRBJ1-6, the V gene TRBV6-2 or TRBV6-3, with no clear D. This CDR3 is built from 12 residues. The germline V gene encodes CDR1 MNHEY and CDR2 SVGEGT. V was pared by 3 bases and J by 9 bases, with 6 bases between. The CDR3 spells CASSYRSSPLHF. CDR3 sequence (DNA): TGTGCCAGCAGTTATAGGAGTTCACCCCTCCACTTT.

This rearrangement joins TRBV5-1 to TRBJ2-1; a possible D gene is TRBD1 (5 bases). This CDR3 region has 13 residues. Germline-derived CDR1 and CDR2 are SGHRS and YFSETQ. The V gene lost 0 bases and the J gene lost 6 bases, with 7 bases spanning the gap. CDR3: CASSLGQTNEQFF. CDR3 DNA sequence: TGCGCCAGCAGCTTGGGACAGACCAATGAGCAGTTCTTC.

The chain combines TRBV18 with TRBJ2-3; no reliable D call. Trimming removed 1 base at V and 3 bases at J, with 8 bases between. The V gene's germline CDR1 is KGHSH and CDR2 LQKENI. The CDR3 contains 14 residues. CDR3 nucleotide sequence: TGTGCCAGCTCACCACGGCAGGAAACAGATACGCAGTATTTT. Its protein is CASSPRQETDTQYF.

In its sample, this clone was seen a few times. V and J are TRBV4-1 and TRBJ1-2; 7 nucleotides line up with TRBD1. Trimming removed 2 bases from V and 6 bases from J; junction bases left unmatched: 6. Per the germline V gene, CDR1 is MGHRA and CDR2 is YSYEKL. This CDR3 has 14 amino acids. The CDR3 sequence is CASSQPQGKDGYTF. The CDR3 nucleotides read TGCGCCAGCAGCCAACCACAGGGGAAGGATGGCTACACCTTC.

The V gene is TRBV4-3, the J gene TRBJ2-7; TRBD1 agrees at 11 bases. Germline V gene data show CDR1 as LGHNA and CDR2 as YSLEER. V was pared by 0 bases and J by 6 bases, with 4 bases of the junction left unmatched. The CDR3 has 15 amino acids. This CDR3 is CASSQDRGTGGEQYF. CDR3 DNA sequence: TGCGCCAGCAGCCAAGATAGGGGGACAGGGGGCGAGCAGTACTTC.

The genes are TRBV2 and TRBJ2-7; D perhaps matches TRBD2 (7 bases). Germline CDR1 is SNHLY and CDR2 is FYNNEI. The CDR3 sequence is 16 residues long. V gave up 5 bases and J gave up 4 bases, with 21 bases separating them. CDR3 nucleotide sequence: TGTGCCAGCAGTTCCCCCGAGGGGGGGGGCAGGTACGAGCAGTACTTC. As protein: CASSSPEGGGRYEQYF.

This rearrangement joins TRBV5-1 to TRBJ1-5, with TRBD1 as a possible D gene (5 bases). The CDR3 extends over 14 amino acids. Germline CDR1 SGHRS, CDR2 YFSETQ. V shed 0 bases and J shed 5 bases, with 9 bases lying between them. The CDR3 coding sequence is TGCGCCAGCAGCTTGGATACAGGAGATCAGCCCCAGCATTTT. Translation gives CASSLDTGDQPQHF.

As to this clone: The junction differs from germline at one of its ends, possibly a read error. Other DNA sequences within the sample encode an identical CDR3. J is TRBJ1-6 and V is TRBV7-2, with D uncertain. CDR3 length: 13 residues. Germline values: CDR1 SGHTA, CDR2 FQGNSA. CDR3 amino acids: CASSLGRGSPLHF. DNA of the CDR3: TGTGCCAGCAGCCTAGGGCGGGGTTCACCTCTCCACTTT.

The chain links TRBV6-7 to TRBJ1-3; possibly TRBD1 for D (6 bases). TRBV6-7 is flagged as an ORF with uncertain function. The CDR3 extends over 15 amino acids. Trimming removed 5 bases at V and 4 bases at J, with 15 bases between. The CDR3 reads CASSLEGGKGNTIYF. DNA of the CDR3: TGTGCCAGCAGTCTGGAGGGGGGGAAGGGAAACACCATATATTTT.

This chain joins TRBV2 and TRBJ1-2, with 8 bases fitting TRBD1. Germline V CDR1 and CDR2: SNHLY, FYNNEI. This CDR3 comprises 16 residues. V shed 2 bases, J shed 8 bases, and the junction held 13 bases outside the gene matches. CDR3 in DNA: TGTGCCAGCAGTGAAAATTGGTCAGGGGGCGCGAAAGGCTACACCTTC. Residues: CASSENWSGGAKGYTF.